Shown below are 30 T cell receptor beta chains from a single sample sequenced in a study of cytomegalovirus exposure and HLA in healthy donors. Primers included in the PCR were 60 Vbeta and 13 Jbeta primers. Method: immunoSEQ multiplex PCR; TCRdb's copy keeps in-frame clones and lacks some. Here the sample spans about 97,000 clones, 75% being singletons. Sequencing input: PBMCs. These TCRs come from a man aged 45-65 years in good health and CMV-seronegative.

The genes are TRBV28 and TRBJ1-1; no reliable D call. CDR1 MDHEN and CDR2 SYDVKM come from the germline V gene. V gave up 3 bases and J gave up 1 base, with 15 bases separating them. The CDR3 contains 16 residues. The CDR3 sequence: CASSFVFGRGNTEAFF. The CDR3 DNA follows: TGTGCCAGCAGTTTTGTATTTGGCCGGGGGAACACTGAAGCTTTCTTT.

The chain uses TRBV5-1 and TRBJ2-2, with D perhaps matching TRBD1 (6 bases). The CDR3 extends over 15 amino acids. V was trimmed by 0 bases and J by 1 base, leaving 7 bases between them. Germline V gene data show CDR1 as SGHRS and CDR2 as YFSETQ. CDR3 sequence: CASSLEQGNTGELFF. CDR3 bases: TGCGCCAGCAGCTTGGAACAGGGGAACACCGGGGAGCTGTTTTTT.

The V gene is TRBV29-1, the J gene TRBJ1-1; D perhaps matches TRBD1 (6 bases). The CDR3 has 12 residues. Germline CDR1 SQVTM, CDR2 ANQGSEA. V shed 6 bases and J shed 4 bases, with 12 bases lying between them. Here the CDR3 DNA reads TGCAGCGTCCGTCGAGGGGGCACTGAAGCTTTCTTT. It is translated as CSVRRGGTEAFF.

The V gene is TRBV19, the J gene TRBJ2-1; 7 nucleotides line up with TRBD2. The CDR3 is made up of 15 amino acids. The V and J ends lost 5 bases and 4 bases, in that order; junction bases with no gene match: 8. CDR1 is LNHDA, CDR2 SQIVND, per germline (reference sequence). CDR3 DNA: TGTGCCAGTAGTTCCGGGGCGGGGGAGTACAATGAGCAGTTCTTC. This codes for CASSSGAGEYNEQFF.

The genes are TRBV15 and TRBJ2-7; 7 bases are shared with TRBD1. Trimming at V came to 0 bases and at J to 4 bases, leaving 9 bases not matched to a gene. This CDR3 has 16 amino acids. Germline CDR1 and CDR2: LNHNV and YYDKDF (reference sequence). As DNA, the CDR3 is TGTGCCACCAGCAGAGATTCCGGGACAGCGATTTACGAGCAGTACTTC. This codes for CATSRDSGTAIYEQYF.

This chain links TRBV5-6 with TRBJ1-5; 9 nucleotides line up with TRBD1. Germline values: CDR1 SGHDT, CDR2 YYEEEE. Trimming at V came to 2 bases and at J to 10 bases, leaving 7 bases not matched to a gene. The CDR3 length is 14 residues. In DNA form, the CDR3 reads TGTGCCAGCAGCTTCCGGGACAGGGAAGGCCCCCAGCATTTT. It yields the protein CASSFRDREGPQHF.

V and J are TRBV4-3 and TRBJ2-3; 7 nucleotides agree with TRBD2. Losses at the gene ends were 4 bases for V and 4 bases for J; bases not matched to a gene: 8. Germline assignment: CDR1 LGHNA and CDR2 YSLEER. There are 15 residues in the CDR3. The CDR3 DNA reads TGCGCCAGCAGCCTGCGGACTAGTCGGGCAGATACGCAGTATTTT. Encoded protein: CASSLRTSRADTQYF.

DNA for the CDR3: TGTGCCAGCAGTTTAGATAGCGGGGGGCCCCCGACCCAGTACTTC. This sequence encodes CASSLDSGGPPTQYF. The gene calls are TRBV28 and TRBJ2-5; 10 positions agree with TRBD2. Germline values: CDR1 MDHEN, CDR2 SYDVKM. The CDR3 spans 15 residues. V gave up 2 bases and J gave up 7 bases; unmatched junction bases: 7.

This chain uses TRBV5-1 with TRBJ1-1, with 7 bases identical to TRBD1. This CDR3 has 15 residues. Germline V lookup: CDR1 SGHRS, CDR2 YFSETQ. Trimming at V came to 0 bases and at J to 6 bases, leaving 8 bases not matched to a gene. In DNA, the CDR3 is TGCGCCAGCAGCTTGGCCGGAGGGGGCCGGGCTGAAGCTTTCTTT. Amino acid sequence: CASSLAGGGRAEAFF.

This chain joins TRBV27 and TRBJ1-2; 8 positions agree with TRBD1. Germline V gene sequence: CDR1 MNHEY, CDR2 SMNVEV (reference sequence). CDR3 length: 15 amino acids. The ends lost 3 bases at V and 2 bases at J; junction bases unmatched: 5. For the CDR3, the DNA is TGTGCCAGCAGTTTCCGGACAGGGCAAAACTATGGCTACACCTTC. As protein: CASSFRTGQNYGYTF.

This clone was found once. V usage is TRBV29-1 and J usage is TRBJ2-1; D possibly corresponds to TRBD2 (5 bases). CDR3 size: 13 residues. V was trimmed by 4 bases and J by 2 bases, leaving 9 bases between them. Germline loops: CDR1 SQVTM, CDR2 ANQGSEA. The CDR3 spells CSVGESPYNEQFF. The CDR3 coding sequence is TGCAGCGTTGGGGAGAGTCCCTACAATGAGCAGTTCTTC.

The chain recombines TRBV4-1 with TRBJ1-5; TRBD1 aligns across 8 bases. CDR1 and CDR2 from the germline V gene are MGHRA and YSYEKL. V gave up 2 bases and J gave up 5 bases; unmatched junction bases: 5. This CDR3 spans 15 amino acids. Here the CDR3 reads CASSQTDRGHQPQHF. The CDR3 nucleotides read TGCGCCAGCAGCCAAACTGACAGGGGCCATCAGCCCCAGCATTTT.

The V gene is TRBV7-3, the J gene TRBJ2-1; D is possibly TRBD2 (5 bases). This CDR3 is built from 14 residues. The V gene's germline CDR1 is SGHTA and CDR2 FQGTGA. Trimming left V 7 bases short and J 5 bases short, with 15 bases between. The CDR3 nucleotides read TGTGCCAGCACCCCGGCGGGTCCCAACAATGAGCAGTTCTTC. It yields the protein CASTPAGPNNEQFF.

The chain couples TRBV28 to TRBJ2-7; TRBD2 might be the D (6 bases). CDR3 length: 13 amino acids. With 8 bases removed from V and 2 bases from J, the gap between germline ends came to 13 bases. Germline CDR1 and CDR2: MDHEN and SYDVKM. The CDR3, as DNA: TGTGCCAGCTACGACGGGAGCACCTACGAGCAGTACTTC. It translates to CASYDGSTYEQYF.

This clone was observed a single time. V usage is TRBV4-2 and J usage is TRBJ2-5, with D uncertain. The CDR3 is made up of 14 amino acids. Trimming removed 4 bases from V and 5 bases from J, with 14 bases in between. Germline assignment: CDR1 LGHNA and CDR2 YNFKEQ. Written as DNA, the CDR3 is TGTGCCAGCAGCCGGGTCAGTAGCCTTGAGACCCAGTACTTC. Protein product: CASSRVSSLETQYF.

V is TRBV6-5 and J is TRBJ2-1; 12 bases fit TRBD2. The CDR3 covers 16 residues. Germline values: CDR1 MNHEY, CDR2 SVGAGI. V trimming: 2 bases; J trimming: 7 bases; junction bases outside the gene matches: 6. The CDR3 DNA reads TGTGCCAGCAGTTACACACTAGCGGGAGGTCCGAATGAGCAGTTCTTC. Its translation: CASSYTLAGGPNEQFF.

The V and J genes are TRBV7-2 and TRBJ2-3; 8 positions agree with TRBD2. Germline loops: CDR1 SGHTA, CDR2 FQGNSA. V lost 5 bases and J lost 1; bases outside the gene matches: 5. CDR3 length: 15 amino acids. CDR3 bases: TGTGCCAGCAGCCTCAGCGGGGGCCGCACAGATACGCAGTATTTT. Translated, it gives CASSLSGGRTDTQYF.

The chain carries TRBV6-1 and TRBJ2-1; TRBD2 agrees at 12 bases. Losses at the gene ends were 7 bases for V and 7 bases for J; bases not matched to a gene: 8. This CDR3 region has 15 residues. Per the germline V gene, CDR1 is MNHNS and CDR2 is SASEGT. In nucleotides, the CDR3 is TGTGCCAGCACTTCTAGCGGGAGGGCCATGAATGAGCAGTTCTTC. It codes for CASTSSGRAMNEQFF.

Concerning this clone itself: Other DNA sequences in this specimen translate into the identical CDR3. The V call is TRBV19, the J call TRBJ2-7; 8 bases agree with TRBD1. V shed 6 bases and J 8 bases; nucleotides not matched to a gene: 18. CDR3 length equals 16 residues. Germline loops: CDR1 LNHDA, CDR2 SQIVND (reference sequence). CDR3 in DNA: TGTGCCAGTAGCCAAAGCGGACAGGGATTCCTCTCCCAGCAGTACTTC. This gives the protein CASSQSGQGFLSQQYF.

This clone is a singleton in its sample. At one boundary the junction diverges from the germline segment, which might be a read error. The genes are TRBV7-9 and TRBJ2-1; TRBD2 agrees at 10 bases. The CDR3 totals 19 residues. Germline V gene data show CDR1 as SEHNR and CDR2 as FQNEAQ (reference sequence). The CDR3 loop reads CSSSLRVAGGRSSYNEQFF. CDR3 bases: TGTTCCAGCAGCTTAAGAGTAGCGGGGGGCCGCAGCTCCTACAATGAGCAGTTCTTC.

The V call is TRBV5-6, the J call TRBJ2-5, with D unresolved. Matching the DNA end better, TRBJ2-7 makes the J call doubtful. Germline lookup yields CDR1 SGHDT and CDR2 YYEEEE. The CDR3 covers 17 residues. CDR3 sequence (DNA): TGTGCCAGCAGCTTCAGCTTGGCCAGGTTAAGCTCCTACGAGCAGTACTTC. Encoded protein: CASSFSLARLSSYEQYF.

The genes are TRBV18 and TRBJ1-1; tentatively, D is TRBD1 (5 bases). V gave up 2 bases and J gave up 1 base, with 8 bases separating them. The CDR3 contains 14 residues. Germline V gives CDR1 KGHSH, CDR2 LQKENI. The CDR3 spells CASSPEQENTEAFF. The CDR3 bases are TGTGCCAGCTCACCAGAACAGGAGAACACTGAAGCTTTCTTT.

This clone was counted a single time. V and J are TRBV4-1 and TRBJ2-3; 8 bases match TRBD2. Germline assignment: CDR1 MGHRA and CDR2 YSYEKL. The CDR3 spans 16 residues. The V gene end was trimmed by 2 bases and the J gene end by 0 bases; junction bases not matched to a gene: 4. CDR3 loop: CASSQPLAASTDTQYF. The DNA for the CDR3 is TGCGCCAGCAGCCAACCACTAGCGGCTAGCACAGATACGCAGTATTTT.

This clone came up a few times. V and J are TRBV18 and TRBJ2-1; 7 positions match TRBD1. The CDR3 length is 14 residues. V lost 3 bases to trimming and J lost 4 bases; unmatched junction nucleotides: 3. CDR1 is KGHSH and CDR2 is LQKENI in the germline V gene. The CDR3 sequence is CASSPSGQYNEQFF. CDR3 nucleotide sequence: TGTGCCAGCTCACCTTCGGGACAGTACAATGAGCAGTTCTTC.

CDR3 sequence (DNA): TGTGCCAGCAGCTTGGGACAGGGGGCTGAAGGCTACACCTTC. It is translated as CASSLGQGAEGYTF. The genes are TRBV5-6 and TRBJ1-2, with 10 bases that match TRBD1. Losses at the gene ends were 0 bases for V and 8 bases for J; bases not matched to a gene: 4. The CDR3 loop spans 14 amino acids. Germline loops: CDR1 SGHDT, CDR2 YYEEEE. Variable domain in full (rest from reference TRBV5-6 and TRBJ1-2): DAGVTQSPTHLIKTRGQQVTLRCSPKSGHDTVSWYQQALGQGPQFIFQYYEEEERQRGNFPDRFSGHQFPNYSSELNVNALLLGDSALYLCASSLGQGAEGYTFGSGTRLTVV.

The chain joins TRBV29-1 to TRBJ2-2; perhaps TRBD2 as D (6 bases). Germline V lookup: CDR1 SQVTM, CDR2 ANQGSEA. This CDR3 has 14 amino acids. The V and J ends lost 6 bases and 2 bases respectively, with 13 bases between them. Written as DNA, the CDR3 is TGCAGCGTAGCGGAGGGCCCAAACACCGGGGAGCTGTTTTTT. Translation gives CSVAEGPNTGELFF.

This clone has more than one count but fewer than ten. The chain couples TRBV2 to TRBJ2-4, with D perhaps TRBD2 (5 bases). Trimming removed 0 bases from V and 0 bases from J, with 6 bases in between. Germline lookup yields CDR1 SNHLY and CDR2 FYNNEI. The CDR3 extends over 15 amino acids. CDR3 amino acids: CASSEAEEAKNIQYF. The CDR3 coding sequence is TGTGCCAGCAGTGAAGCGGAGGAAGCCAAAAACATTCAGTACTTC.

The CDR3 here is CASSRLAGTSYEQYF. As DNA, the CDR3 is TGTGCCAGCAGCAGACTAGCGGGGACCTCCTACGAGCAGTACTTC. This chain uses TRBV6-5 with TRBJ2-7; TRBD2 matches at 11 bases. J gave up 0 bases and V 6 bases, and 4 bases lay outside the gene matches. This CDR3 comprises 15 residues. Per the germline V gene, CDR1 is MNHEY and CDR2 is SVGAGI.

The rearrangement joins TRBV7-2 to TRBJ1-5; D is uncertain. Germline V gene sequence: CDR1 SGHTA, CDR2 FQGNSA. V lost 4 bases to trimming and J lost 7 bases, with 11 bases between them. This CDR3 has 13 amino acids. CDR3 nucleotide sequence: TGTGCCAGCAGCTCAGACTTTGAGCAGCCCCAGCATTTT. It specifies CASSSDFEQPQHF.

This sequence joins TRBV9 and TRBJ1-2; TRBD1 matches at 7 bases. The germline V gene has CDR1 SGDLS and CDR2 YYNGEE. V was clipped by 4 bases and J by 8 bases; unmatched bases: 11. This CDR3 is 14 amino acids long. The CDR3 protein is CASSTYRGVNGYTF. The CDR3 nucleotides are TGTGCCAGCAGCACCTACAGGGGAGTCAACGGCTACACCTTC.